The 18 T cell receptor beta chains below all came from one sample that was sequenced in a study of blood T cell repertoires in COVID-19. Clones were sequenced by immunoSEQ multiplex PCR, and TCRdb holds only the in-frame ones, with some missing. The sample consists of about 270,000 clones, approximately 90% of them appearing once. Specimen: PBMCs or T cells enriched from blood (not recorded which). The receptor set was obtained from a woman in her twenties or thirties with acute COVID-19.

The chain couples TRBV28 to TRBJ2-3; 8 bases match TRBD2. With 5 bases clipped from V and 2 bases from J, the junction kept 9 bases outside the gene matches. The CDR3 covers 16 residues. Germline CDR1 and CDR2: MDHEN and SYDVKM. CDR3 sequence (DNA): TGTGCCAGCAGTCCTGGTTTAGCGGGGTACACAGATACGCAGTATTTT. The encoded protein is CASSPGLAGYTDTQYF.

The chain is built from TRBV2 and TRBJ1-6, with D maybe TRBD1 (5 bases). The CDR3 is made up of 13 amino acids. Trimming left V 8 bases short and J 5 bases short, with 10 bases between. Germline V CDR1 and CDR2: SNHLY, FYNNEI. CDR3 bases: TGTGCCAGCGTTGGGGGGAATAATTCACCCCTCCACTTT. Its protein is CASVGGNNSPLHF.

This rearrangement joins TRBV5-1 to TRBJ2-7; 8 nucleotides match TRBD1. This CDR3 region has 15 residues. The junction had 7 bases not matched to a gene; V was cut back by 0 bases and J by 5 bases. The V gene's germline CDR1 is SGHRS and CDR2 YFSETQ. Here the CDR3 DNA reads TGCGCCAGCAGCTTGGAGGCAGGGGGCGAAAACGAGCAGTACTTC. Its protein is CASSLEAGGENEQYF.

The chain recombines TRBV4-3 with TRBJ1-5, with a possible D match to TRBD1 (5 bases). V was clipped by 0 bases and J by 3 bases, with 15 bases between them. Germline lookup yields CDR1 LGHNA and CDR2 YSLEER. This CDR3 has 17 residues. The DNA for the CDR3 is TGCGCCAGCAGCCAAGAGGTATGGGGGGGGATCAATCAGCCCCAGCATTTT. It codes for CASSQEVWGGINQPQHF.

The genes are TRBV6-2 or TRBV6-3 and TRBJ2-1, with 16 bases aligning to TRBD2. The CDR3 has 19 residues. Germline lookup yields CDR1 MNHEY and CDR2 SVGEGT. V shed 4 bases and J 2 bases; nucleotides not matched to a gene: 8. The CDR3 region has the DNA TGTGCCAGCAGTTCCCAGGGACTAGCGGGAGGGACCCCCTACAATGAGCAGTTCTTC. Its protein is CASSSQGLAGGTPYNEQFF.

The J gene is TRBJ2-3, the V gene TRBV3-1 (or the pseudogene TRBV3-2); 8 bases agree with TRBD2. The ends lost 6 bases at V and 2 bases at J; junction bases unmatched: 7. Germline loops: CDR1 LGHDT, CDR2 YNNKEL (reference sequence). This CDR3 has 15 amino acids. The chain's CDR3 is CASRSSGRDTDTQYF. CDR3 DNA sequence: TGTGCCAGCAGAAGCAGCGGGAGAGACACAGATACGCAGTATTTT.

V gene TRBV24-1 combines with J gene TRBJ1-3; tentatively, D is TRBD1 (6 bases). There are 14 residues in the CDR3. Germline V CDR1 and CDR2: KGHDR, SFDVKD. Trimming cost V 2 bases and J 9 bases, with 13 bases left between them. The CDR3 bases are TGTGCCACCAGTGATTCCAGGACAGCACCCACCATATATTTT. This codes for CATSDSRTAPTIYF.

This clone was found a few times. V and J are TRBV6-2 or TRBV6-3 and TRBJ2-3; TRBD2 matches at 7 bases. The junction had 0 bases not matched to a gene; V was cut back by 0 bases and J by 6 bases. CDR1 is MNHEY, CDR2 SVGEGT, per germline. CDR3 length equals 13 residues. DNA for the CDR3: TGTGCCAGCAGTTACTCGGGAGGGGATACGCAGTATTTT. Translated: CASSYSGGDTQYF.

The CDR3 sequence: CASSVPPGQGGSPLHF. The CDR3 coding sequence is TGTGCCAGTAGTGTACCACCGGGACAGGGTGGTTCACCCCTCCACTTT. This rearrangement joins TRBV19 to TRBJ1-6; 9 bases match TRBD1. The CDR3 runs 16 residues. Unmatched junction bases numbered 11, after V lost 5 bases and J lost 9 bases. CDR1 and CDR2 from the germline V gene are LNHDA and SQIVND (reference sequence).

The chain uses TRBV30 and TRBJ2-1, with 9 bases matching TRBD1. The V gene end was trimmed by 7 bases and the J gene end by 4 bases; junction bases not matched to a gene: 2. This CDR3 has 12 amino acids. Germline assignment: CDR1 GTSNPN and CDR2 SVGIG (reference sequence). The CDR3: CAYDRGYNEQFF. The CDR3 bases are TGTGCCTATGACAGGGGGTACAATGAGCAGTTCTTC.

To note about this clone: Other DNA sequences in the sample encode the same CDR3. The V and J genes are TRBV7-9 and TRBJ2-7, with 14 bases identical to TRBD2. Trimming removed 4 bases from V and 0 bases from J; junction bases left unmatched: 2. The CDR3 is 16 residues long. Germline V CDR1 and CDR2: SEHNR, FQNEAQ (reference sequence). The CDR3, as DNA: TGTGCCAGCAGCTCCGGGACTAGCGGGAGCTCCTACGAGCAGTACTTC. Amino acids: CASSSGTSGSSYEQYF.

The V and J genes are TRBV18 and TRBJ1-2, with 10 bases aligning to TRBD1. This CDR3 spans 15 amino acids. After removal of 4 bases from V and 8 bases from J, the junction contained 10 bases not matched to a gene. Germline lookup yields CDR1 KGHSH and CDR2 LQKENI. The CDR3, as DNA: TGTGCCAGCTCACTCACCGGGACAGGGGAGAGAGGCTACACCTTC. Its protein product is CASSLTGTGERGYTF.

CDR3 DNA: TGTGCCACCAGTGAAAGCGGGAGCTTCAATGAGCAGTTCTTC. As protein: CATSESGSFNEQFF. This chain connects TRBV24-1 to TRBJ2-1, with 8 bases fitting TRBD2. CDR3 length: 14 amino acids. CDR1 is KGHDR and CDR2 is SFDVKD in the germline V gene. V shed 4 bases and J 6 bases; nucleotides not matched to a gene: 4.

The chain links TRBV5-1 to TRBJ2-7; 8 nucleotides match TRBD1. Trimming cost V 0 bases and J 7 bases; bases outside gene matches: 15. Germline V gene lookup returns CDR1 SGHRS and CDR2 YFSETQ. There are 17 residues in the CDR3. The CDR3 sequence: CASSLEVAGAGGGEQYF. The CDR3 region has the DNA TGCGCCAGCAGCTTGGAGGTTGCCGGGGCAGGGGGCGGTGAGCAGTACTTC.

V and J are TRBV7-8 and TRBJ1-5; D ambiguous. Germline lookup yields CDR1 SGHVS and CDR2 FQNEAQ. The CDR3 is 16 residues long. Trimming removed 5 bases from V and 7 bases from J, with 21 bases in between. CDR3 in amino acids: CASSPRTREQLQPQHF. The CDR3 region has the DNA TGTGCCAGCAGCCCGAGGACCCGGGAGCAACTCCAGCCCCAGCATTTT. Supplemented by reference TRBV7-8 and TRBJ1-5, the full variable domain reads GAGVSQSPRYKVAKRGQDVALRCDPISGHVSLFWYQQALGQGPEFLTYFQNEAQLDKSGLPSDRFFAERPEGSVSTLKIQRTQQEDSAVYLCASSPRTREQLQPQHFGDGTRLSIL.

This chain connects TRBV5-1 to TRBJ2-3; 7 bases are shared with TRBD2. With 0 bases clipped from V and 2 bases from J, the junction kept 3 bases outside the gene matches. The CDR3 sequence is 15 residues long. Per germline, CDR1 SGHRS and CDR2 YFSETQ. CDR3 protein: CASSLGEGSTDTQYF. For the CDR3, the DNA is TGCGCCAGCAGCTTGGGGGAGGGATCCACAGATACGCAGTATTTT.

The chain uses TRBV11-3 and TRBJ2-1; 8 nucleotides match TRBD1. Trimming cost V 0 bases and J 9 bases; bases outside gene matches: 7. Germline values: CDR1 SGHNT, CDR2 YENEEA. The CDR3 spans 15 residues. CDR3 sequence reads: CASSLDRGQGVEQFF. For the CDR3, the DNA is TGTGCCAGCAGCTTAGACAGGGGGCAAGGGGTTGAGCAGTTCTTC.

V and J are TRBV12-5 and TRBJ2-5; tentatively, D is TRBD2 (5 bases). The CDR3 covers 13 residues. The V end lost 2 bases, the J end lost 5 bases, and 9 bases lay between the germline ends. Germline loops: CDR1 LGHNT, CDR2 FRNRAP. This chain's CDR3 is CASGLYPGETQYF. DNA of the CDR3: TGTGCTAGTGGTTTGTATCCGGGGGAGACCCAGTACTTC.